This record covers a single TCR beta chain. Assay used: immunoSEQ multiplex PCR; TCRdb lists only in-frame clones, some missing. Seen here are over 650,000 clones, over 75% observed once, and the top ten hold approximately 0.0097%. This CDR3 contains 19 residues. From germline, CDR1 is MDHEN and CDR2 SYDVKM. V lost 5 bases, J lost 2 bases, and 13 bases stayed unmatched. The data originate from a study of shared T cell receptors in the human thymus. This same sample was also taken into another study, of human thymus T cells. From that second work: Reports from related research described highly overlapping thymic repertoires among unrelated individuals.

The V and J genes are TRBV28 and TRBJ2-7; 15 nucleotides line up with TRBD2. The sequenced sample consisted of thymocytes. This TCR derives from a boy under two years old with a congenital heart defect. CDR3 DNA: TGTGCCAGCAGTCCGGGGACTAGCGGGGGGCTGGGAGACACCTACGAGCAGTACTTC. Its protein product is CASSPGTSGGLGDTYEQYF.